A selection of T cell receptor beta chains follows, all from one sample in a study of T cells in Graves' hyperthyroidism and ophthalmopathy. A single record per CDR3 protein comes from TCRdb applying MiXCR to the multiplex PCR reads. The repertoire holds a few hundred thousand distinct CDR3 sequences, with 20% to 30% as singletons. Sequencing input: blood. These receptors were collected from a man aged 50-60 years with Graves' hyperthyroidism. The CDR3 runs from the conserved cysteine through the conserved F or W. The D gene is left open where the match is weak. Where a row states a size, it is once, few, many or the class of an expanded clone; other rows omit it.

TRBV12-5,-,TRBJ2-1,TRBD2,CASGLRASGRPTLYNEQFF,TGTGCTAGTGGTTTGAGGGCGAGCGGGAGACCGACTTTATACAATGAGCAGTTCTTC
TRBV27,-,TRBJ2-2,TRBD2,CASRRTSIESAGELFF,TGTGCCAGCAGGCGGACTAGCATAGAGAGTGCCGGGGAGCTGTTTTTT
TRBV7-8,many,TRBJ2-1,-,CASSSSGPTGEQFF,TGTGCCAGCAGCTCTTCGGGCCCGACCGGGGAGCAGTTCTTC
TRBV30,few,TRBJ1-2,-,CAWGKGFNYGYTF,TGTGCCTGGGGAAAAGGGTTTAACTATGGCTACACCTTC
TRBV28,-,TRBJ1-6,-,CASSRQTANSPLHF,TGTGCCAGCAGTCGACAGACAGCCAATTCACCCCTCCACTTT
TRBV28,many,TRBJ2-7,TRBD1,CASTRDSYEQYF,TGTGCCAGCACCCGGGACAGCTACGAGCAGTACTTC
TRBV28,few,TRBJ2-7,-,CASSVGGGRTYEQYF,TGTGCCAGCAGCGTGGGGGGGGGGCGGACCTACGAGCAGTACTTC
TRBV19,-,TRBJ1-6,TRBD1,CASSPQGGPLHF,TGTGCCAGTAGTCCCCAGGGGGGGCCTCTCCACTTT
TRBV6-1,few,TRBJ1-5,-,CASSEVLTSGPYNQPQHF,TGTGCCAGCAGTGAAGTACTTACTTCCGGGCCCTACAATCAGCCCCAGCATTTT
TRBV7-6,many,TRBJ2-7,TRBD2,CASSLVSGGDYEQYF,TGTGCCAGCAGCTTAGTTAGCGGGGGGGACTACGAGCAGTACTTC
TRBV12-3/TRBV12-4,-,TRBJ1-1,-,CASRRGTEAFF,TGTGCCAGCAGGAGGGGGACTGAAGCTTTCTTT
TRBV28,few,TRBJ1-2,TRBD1,CASSFSGGGGYTF,TGTGCCAGCAGTTTTTCAGGGGGCGGTGGCTACACCTTC
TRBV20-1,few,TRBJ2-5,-,CSASGIQGEAQYF,TGCAGTGCTAGCGGGATTCAAGGAGAGGCCCAGTACTTC
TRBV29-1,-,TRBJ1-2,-,CSVGDGVYGYTF,TGCAGCGTTGGGGACGGAGTCTATGGCTACACCTTC
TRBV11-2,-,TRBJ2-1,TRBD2,CASSSPAGGGYNEQFF,TGTGCCAGCAGCTCTCCAGCGGGAGGGGGATACAATGAGCAGTTCTTC
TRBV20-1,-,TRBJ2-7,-,CSARPSRGVEQYF,TGCAGTGCTAGACCCTCCCGGGGCGTCGAGCAGTACTTC
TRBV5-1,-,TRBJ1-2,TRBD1,CASSVDRANYGYTF,TGCGCCAGCAGCGTGGACAGGGCGAACTATGGCTACACCTTC
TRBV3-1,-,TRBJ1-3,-,CASSQGQHSGNTIYF,TGTGCCAGCAGCCAAGGACAGCACTCTGGAAACACCATATATTTT
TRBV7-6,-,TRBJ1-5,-,CASSLGRGWPQHF,TGTGCCAGCAGCTTAGGAAGGGGTTGGCCCCAGCATTTT
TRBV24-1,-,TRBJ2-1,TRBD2,CATSDLTREGNNEQFF,TGTGCCACCAGTGATTTAACGCGGGAGGGTAATAATGAGCAGTTCTTC
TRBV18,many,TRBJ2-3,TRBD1,CASSQEQGATDTQYF,TGTGCCAGCTCACAAGAGCAGGGGGCCACAGATACGCAGTATTTT
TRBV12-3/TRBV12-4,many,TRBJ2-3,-,CASIPGSAASTDTQYF,TGTGCCAGCATCCCCGGTAGCGCAGCTAGCACAGATACGCAGTATTTT
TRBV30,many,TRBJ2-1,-,CAWAGGSYNEQFF,TGTGCCTGGGCCGGGGGTTCCTACAATGAGCAGTTCTTC
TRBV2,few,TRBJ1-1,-,CASSENRETNTEAFF,TGTGCCAGCAGTGAGAACAGGGAAACGAACACTGAAGCTTTCTTT
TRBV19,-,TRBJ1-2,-,CANEADGDYGYTF,TGTGCCAATGAAGCGGACGGGGACTATGGCTACACCTTC
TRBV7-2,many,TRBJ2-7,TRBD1,CASSLDRGYYEQYF,TGTGCCAGCAGCTTAGACAGGGGGTATTACGAGCAGTACTTC
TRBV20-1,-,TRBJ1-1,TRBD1,CSASRGQGKAFF,TGCAGTGCTAGTAGAGGACAGGGTAAAGCTTTCTTT
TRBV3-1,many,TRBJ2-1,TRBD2,CASSQASGGNEQFF,TGTGCCAGCAGCCAAGCTAGCGGTGGGAATGAGCAGTTCTTC
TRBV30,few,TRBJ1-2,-,CAWSVMSGRNGYTF,TGTGCCTGGAGTGTAATGTCCGGTAGGAATGGCTACACCTTC
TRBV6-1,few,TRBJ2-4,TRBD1,CASSSRRTGARAKNIQYF,TGTGCCAGCAGTTCCCGCAGGACAGGGGCTCGGGCCAAAAACATTCAGTACTTC
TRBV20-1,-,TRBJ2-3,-,CSARYGVSTDTQYF,TGCAGTGCTAGATATGGGGTTAGCACAGATACGCAGTATTTT
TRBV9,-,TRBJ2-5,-,CASSVSVVQETQYF,TGTGCCAGCAGCGTATCAGTAGTCCAAGAGACCCAGTACTTC
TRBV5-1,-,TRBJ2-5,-,CASSKDGTQETQYF,TGCGCCAGCAGCAAGGACGGGACCCAAGAGACCCAGTACTTC
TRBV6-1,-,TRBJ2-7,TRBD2,CASSIAGSYEQYF,TGTGCCAGCAGTATAGCGGGAAGCTACGAGCAGTACTTC
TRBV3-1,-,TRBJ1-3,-,CASSLRTSGNTIYF,TGTGCCAGCAGCCTCCGGACCTCTGGAAACACCATATATTTT
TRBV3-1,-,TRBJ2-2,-,CASSQGPGPNTGELFF,TGTGCCAGCAGCCAGGGGCCGGGACCGAACACCGGGGAGCTGTTTTTT
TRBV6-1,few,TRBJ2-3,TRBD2,CASSGTSGRALPSTDTQYF,TGTGCCAGCAGCGGGACTAGCGGGAGGGCCCTGCCTAGCACAGATACGCAGTATTTT
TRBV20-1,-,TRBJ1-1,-,CSARDLGGTTEAFF,TGCAGTGCTAGAGATCTAGGGGGGACCACTGAAGCTTTCTTT
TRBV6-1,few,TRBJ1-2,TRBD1,CASRETGGYGYTF,TGTGCCAGCAGGGAGACAGGGGGCTATGGCTACACCTTC
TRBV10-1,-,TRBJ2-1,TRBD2,CASNPGLAEYNEQFF,TGCGCCAGCAATCCGGGACTAGCGGAGTACAATGAGCAGTTCTTC